The rows below give T cell receptor beta chains drawn from one sample of a study of early T cells in non-severe SARS-CoV-2 infection. One entry per CDR3 protein results from TCRdb running MiXCR on the 5' RACE reads. The repertoire holds 25,000 to 35,000 distinct CDR3 sequences, with 6% to 7% as singletons. The sequenced material came from whole blood. All receptors derive from an adult who was a healthcare worker with PCR-confirmed SARS-CoV-2 infection or an uninfected control (not recorded which). The CDR3 runs from the conserved cysteine through the conserved F or W. The order of the fields is CDR3 protein, V gene, J gene.

CDR3aa: CASSLVSRGKYSEAFF
v_gene: TRBV7-8
j_gene: TRBJ1-1

CDR3aa: CASSPRLAGGNNEQFF
v_gene: TRBV6-2/TRBV6-3
j_gene: TRBJ2-1

CDR3aa: CASSFYSYGYTF
v_gene: TRBV5-1
j_gene: TRBJ1-2

CDR3aa: CANSPGTDSTDTQYF
v_gene: TRBV28
j_gene: TRBJ2-3

CDR3aa: CSARPDSAYEQYF
v_gene: TRBV20-1
j_gene: TRBJ2-7

CDR3aa: CASSPGSVQGATLQHF
v_gene: TRBV3-1
j_gene: TRBJ1-5

CDR3aa: CASRLGQRIAFF
v_gene: TRBV6-6
j_gene: TRBJ1-1

CDR3aa: CASSIWQGVSPLHF
v_gene: TRBV19
j_gene: TRBJ1-6

CDR3aa: CASSIGGEVGYEQYF
v_gene: TRBV9
j_gene: TRBJ2-7

CDR3aa: CASSLGLGTDTQYF
v_gene: TRBV12-3/TRBV12-4
j_gene: TRBJ2-3

CDR3aa: CASSEGRGGGRYKETQYF
v_gene: TRBV7-2
j_gene: TRBJ2-5